A selection of T cell receptor beta chains follows, all from one sample in a study of blood T cell repertoires in COVID-19. TCRdb's table, derived via immunoSEQ multiplex PCR, lists solely in-frame clones and lacks some. The data contain some 100,000 clones, 70% to 90% of them singletons. Sequences were obtained from peripheral blood. All receptors derive from a woman aged 55-69 years with acute or convalescent COVID-19. Both conserved end residues are trimmed from each CDR3. The order of the fields is J gene, V gene, CDR3 protein.

j_call: TRBJ1-2; v_call: TRBV15; cdr3_aa: ATSSGVDRGGRGYT
j_call: TRBJ2-7; v_call: TRBV20-1; cdr3_aa: SASGQGAQSSSYEQY
j_call: TRBJ1-2; v_call: TRBV28; cdr3_aa: ASSLGTGRGYT
j_call: TRBJ2-1; v_call: TRBV27; cdr3_aa: ASSYRQVYPRVDNEQF
j_call: TRBJ1-1; v_call: TRBV30; cdr3_aa: AWSVGQGDTEAF
j_call: TRBJ1-1; v_call: TRBV5-6; cdr3_aa: ASSLGQGYKSF
j_call: TRBJ1-1; v_call: TRBV5-1; cdr3_aa: ASSLRGGPTEAF
j_call: TRBJ2-1; v_call: TRBV30; cdr3_aa: AWLRDRANEQF
j_call: TRBJ2-7; v_call: TRBV5-1; cdr3_aa: ASTWEPPTYEQY
j_call: TRBJ1-6; v_call: TRBV27; cdr3_aa: ASCEGLGNSPLH
j_call: TRBJ1-2; v_call: TRBV6-5; cdr3_aa: ASSYYQVGSYGYT
j_call: TRBJ2-7; v_call: TRBV6-1; cdr3_aa: ASSELWDRFYEQY
j_call: TRBJ2-2; v_call: TRBV29-1; cdr3_aa: SVGAAHTGELF
j_call: TRBJ2-5; v_call: TRBV23-1; cdr3_aa: ASRSLGGLQETQY
j_call: TRBJ2-7; v_call: TRBV30; cdr3_aa: AWSSQGNEQY
j_call: TRBJ2-7; v_call: TRBV19; cdr3_aa: ASSILAGAYEQY
j_call: TRBJ1-1; v_call: TRBV5-1; cdr3_aa: ASSEGQGVTEAF
j_call: TRBJ1-1; v_call: TRBV30; cdr3_aa: AWSPESEAF
j_call: TRBJ2-5; v_call: TRBV3-1/TRBV3-2; cdr3_aa: ASSQGRWASRETQY
j_call: TRBJ1-6; v_call: TRBV2; cdr3_aa: ASIAKDRDNSPLH
j_call: TRBJ2-1; v_call: TRBV6-1; cdr3_aa: ASSDFQGANEQF
j_call: TRBJ2-2; v_call: TRBV2; cdr3_aa: ASKGFRQNANTGELF
j_call: TRBJ1-5; v_call: TRBV28; cdr3_aa: ASSFLAGRLAFTGQGINQPQH
j_call: TRBJ1-4; v_call: TRBV5-6; cdr3_aa: ASSDRAWGEKLF
j_call: TRBJ2-1; v_call: TRBV19; cdr3_aa: ASRGLAGDRYNEQF
j_call: TRBJ1-1; v_call: TRBV21-1; cdr3_aa: ASSFDRYMNTEAF
j_call: TRBJ1-6; v_call: TRBV2; cdr3_aa: ASSDVGDSYNSPLH
j_call: TRBJ1-2; v_call: TRBV19; cdr3_aa: ASSMGTGYGYT
j_call: TRBJ2-3; v_call: TRBV7-2; cdr3_aa: ASSLQPLGNTQY
j_call: TRBJ2-1; v_call: TRBV10-3; cdr3_aa: ATSSVNEQF
j_call: TRBJ1-3; v_call: TRBV28; cdr3_aa: ASRSPGGSGNTIY
j_call: TRBJ2-1; v_call: TRBV11-1; cdr3_aa: ASSLGSGEQF
j_call: TRBJ1-5; v_call: TRBV28; cdr3_aa: ASSSDRISNQPQH
j_call: TRBJ2-1; v_call: TRBV30; cdr3_aa: AWLAGSSYNEQF
j_call: TRBJ1-1; v_call: TRBV27; cdr3_aa: ASRQGRVSTEAF
j_call: TRBJ2-1; v_call: TRBV2; cdr3_aa: ASSADSGSWNEQF
j_call: TRBJ2-7; v_call: TRBV3-1/TRBV3-2; cdr3_aa: ASSPTGTESHEQY
j_call: TRBJ2-2; v_call: TRBV3-1/TRBV3-2; cdr3_aa: ASSPVARNTGELF
j_call: TRBJ2-2; v_call: TRBV24-1; cdr3_aa: ATKGALTGELF
j_call: TRBJ2-3; v_call: TRBV6-2/TRBV6-3; cdr3_aa: ASSRRGQGRTGDTQY
j_call: TRBJ2-7; v_call: TRBV20-1; cdr3_aa: SARGTYEQY
j_call: TRBJ2-3; v_call: TRBV5-4; cdr3_aa: ASSLFAGGTDTQY
j_call: TRBJ1-2; v_call: TRBV6-5; cdr3_aa: ASRMGTGIYGYT
j_call: TRBJ1-4; v_call: TRBV7-9; cdr3_aa: ASSPDRVSNEKLF
j_call: TRBJ1-3; v_call: TRBV3-1/TRBV3-2; cdr3_aa: ASSQDRDSLSGNTIY
j_call: TRBJ1-1; v_call: TRBV18; cdr3_aa: ASSVTGETEAF
j_call: TRBJ1-1; v_call: TRBV7-6; cdr3_aa: ASSLVLGQGILDTEAF
j_call: TRBJ2-2; v_call: TRBV5-4; cdr3_aa: ASSLISTGNTGELF
j_call: TRBJ1-2; v_call: TRBV7-9; cdr3_aa: ASSSQGARYGYT
j_call: TRBJ1-2; v_call: TRBV7-9; cdr3_aa: ASSQGSDYGYT
j_call: TRBJ2-1; v_call: TRBV6-5; cdr3_aa: ASSRPGLNYNEQF
j_call: TRBJ1-6; v_call: TRBV28; cdr3_aa: ASSRGALGFYNSPLH
j_call: TRBJ2-1; v_call: TRBV7-6; cdr3_aa: ASSLVGGRGYNEQF
j_call: TRBJ1-1; v_call: TRBV5-1; cdr3_aa: ASSLDREAF
j_call: TRBJ2-7; v_call: TRBV12-3/TRBV12-4; cdr3_aa: ASSRGDEQY
j_call: TRBJ2-1; v_call: TRBV27; cdr3_aa: ASSLETGRKQF